This T cell receptor (beta chain) was sequenced in a study of T cells after yellow fever vaccination. In germline, CDR1 is SGHNT, CDR2 YYREEE (reference sequence). V was trimmed by 7 bases and J by 3 bases, leaving 21 bases between them. The CDR3 consists of 16 residues. TCRdb used MiXCR to reprocess the 5' RACE reads, holding one entry per CDR3 protein. The sample lists some 69,000 distinct CDR3 sequences; 5% to 6.5% were seen once. The sequences come from CD4+ T cells sorted from PBMCs, collected about 2 weeks after the first yellow fever vaccination. The TCR comes from a man aged 18 to 29 who received the YFV17D yellow fever vaccine. The chain is built from TRBV5-4 and TRBJ2-3; D might be TRBD1 or TRBD2, each matching 6 bases. CDR3 amino acids: CASGRRGAGVTDTQYF. CDR3 DNA sequence: TGTGCCAGCGGACGGAGGGGGGCCGGTGTGACAGATACGCAGTATTTT.